This T cell receptor (beta chain) was documented in a study of T cell changes during pregnancy in multiple sclerosis (dated by TCRdb to the late 2010s). Context from the whole study: In women with multiple sclerosis, the researchers looked at how the T cell repertoire shifted as pregnancy progressed.

Details on this clone: It lacks a known antigen. No base qualities exist here, and no much larger clone lies one base off it.

Library preparation used the immunoSEQ multiplex PCR assay. TCRdb re-hosts the immuneACCESS table, in-frame sequences only. Its copies lack some clones; in the studies checked, an unresolved V gene accounts for under half of them, and the cause for the rest is not known. This sample lists about 48,000 clones; approximately 92% were detected once. The ten largest clonotypes hold roughly 0.91% of the sample. Trimming removed 3 bases from V and 6 bases from J, leaving 15 bases between the germline ends. The CDR3 holds 14 amino acids from the cysteine to the phenylalanine. Only the CDR3 part of the read is kept: 42 bases, read in frame from the first base. The germline V gene encodes CDR1 SGHRS and CDR2 YFSETQ.

Sequencing was performed on CD4+ T cells from peripheral blood mononuclear cells, taken in the second trimester of pregnancy. The source is a female donor in good health, enrolled as a control in a pregnancy study. Here the chain combines TRBV5-1 and TRBJ1-1, with TRBD1 as a weak D call on 5 bases. The CDR3 protein: CASSSGQLNSEAFF. In nucleotides, the sequence is TGCGCCAGCAGCTCCGGACAACTAAACTCTGAAGCTTTCTTT.